This passage covers 6 T cell receptor beta chains from one sample sequenced in a study of blood T cells in healthy people across ages (dated by TCRdb to the mid-2010s). Library method: 5' RACE. TCRdb shows the sequencer as Illumina HiSeq 2500. A second PCR of about 6 to 12 cycles was run with a J-beta primer mix and a sample-barcoded 5' primer. TCRdb reprocessed the public reads (quality trimming at Q25 with fastp, clone calling with MiXCR) and kept in-frame beta chains. When rows share a CDR3 protein, they turn into one entry using the most common DNA and genes. Counted in this sample were over a million distinct CDR3 sequences; around 59% of them appeared once. Under 8.5% of the sample comes from the top ten. Sequencing input: blood. The source of these receptors is a man aged 18 to 29 in good health.

This clonotype was seen a handful of times. This chain uses TRBV20-1 with TRBJ2-7; 7 bases agree with TRBD1. CDR3 length: 14 amino acids. Germline lookup yields CDR1 DFQATT and CDR2 SNEGSKA (reference sequence). Trimming cost V 0 bases and J 4 bases; bases outside gene matches: 6. The CDR3 here is CSARDPKQGYEQYF. The CDR3 nucleotides are TGCAGTGCTAGAGATCCGAAACAGGGGTACGAGCAGTACTTC.

This clonotype was seen a handful of times. V gene TRBV6-5 combines with J gene TRBJ2-3; either TRBD1 or TRBD2 may fit D (5 bases each). The length of the CDR3 is 12 residues. Trimming removed 6 bases from V and 4 bases from J, with 8 bases in between. Per the germline V gene, CDR1 is MNHEY and CDR2 is SVGAGI. For the CDR3, the DNA is TGTGCCAGCAGGAGGGGTGCAGATACGCAGTATTTT. It encodes CASRRGADTQYF.

There are a few counts of this clonotype. This may be a read error: a much more frequent sequence differs by one nucleotide. The V gene is TRBV20-1, the J gene TRBJ2-7; 13 bases align to TRBD2. Germline V gene lookup returns CDR1 DFQATT and CDR2 SNEGSKA (reference sequence). Trimming removed 1 base from V and 7 bases from J; junction bases left unmatched: 10. The CDR3 contains 16 residues. The CDR3 is CSARVPGLAGSGEQYF. DNA of the CDR3: TGCAGTGCTAGAGTCCCGGGACTAGCGGGATCCGGTGAGCAGTACTTC.

At least ten counts were recorded for this clonotype. The chain has TRBV7-9 and TRBJ2-5, with 8 bases identical to TRBD1. The germline V gene has CDR1 SEHNR and CDR2 FQNEAQ (reference sequence). With 6 bases clipped from V and 1 base from J, the junction kept 4 bases outside the gene matches. The CDR3 is 14 residues long. The CDR3 loop is CASSPDRAQETQYF. Here the CDR3 DNA reads TGTGCCAGCAGTCCGGACAGGGCCCAAGAGACCCAGTACTTC. Using reference TRBV7-9 and TRBJ2-5 for the parts outside the CDR3, the full variable domain is DTGVSQNPRHKITKRGQNVTFRCDPISEHNRLYWYRQTLGQGPEFLTYFQNEAQLEKSRLLSDRFSAERPKGSFSTLEIQRTEQGDSAMYLCASSPDRAQETQYFGPGTRLLVL.

The V and J genes are TRBV3-1 and TRBJ2-1; 11 nucleotides align to TRBD1. With 4 bases clipped from V and 8 bases from J, the junction kept 10 bases outside the gene matches. Per the germline V gene, CDR1 is LGHDT and CDR2 is YNNKEL (reference sequence). The length of the CDR3 is 16 residues. CDR3 residues: CASSRAGTGGFYEQFF. The CDR3 region has the DNA TGTGCCAGCAGCCGTGCCGGGACAGGGGGTTTCTATGAGCAGTTCTTC.

The chain joins TRBV5-1 to TRBJ2-2; 7 bases match TRBD2. The CDR3 loop spans 15 amino acids. V lost 0 bases, J lost 4 bases, and 3 bases stayed unmatched. The V gene's germline CDR1 is SGHRS and CDR2 YFSETQ. CDR3 coding DNA: TGCGCCAGCAGCTTGGACACGGGGGGCACCGGGGAGCTGTTTTTT. Protein: CASSLDTGGTGELFF.